The 12 T cell receptor beta chains given below trace back to one sample, sequenced in a study of CD8 T cells in ankylosing spondylitis. TCRdb passed the 5' RACE reads through MiXCR, listing each CDR3 protein once. This table has a few hundred thousand distinct CDR3 sequences, less than 25% appearing once. What was sequenced was blood, either unsorted or a sorted T cell fraction (not recorded which). The receptors derive from a female donor with ankylosing spondylitis or in good health (not recorded which).

This chain joins TRBV25-1 and TRBJ2-7; 8 bases align to TRBD1. CDR3 length equals 13 residues. Germline V CDR1 and CDR2: MGHDK, SYGVNS. After removal of 7 bases from V and 4 bases from J, the junction contained 6 bases not matched to a gene. The CDR3 DNA follows: TGTGCCAGCATGGACAGGGTCAAATACGAGCAGTACTTC. Protein: CASMDRVKYEQYF.

The rearrangement links TRBV5-6 to TRBJ2-3; 10 nucleotides agree with TRBD1. Germline CDR1 reads SGHDT; CDR2 reads YYEEEE. V lost 2 bases and J lost 5; bases outside the gene matches: 5. This CDR3 is built from 15 residues. The CDR3 DNA follows: TGTGCCAGCAGCTTCAGGACAGGGGGAAAAGATACGCAGTATTTT. Translation gives CASSFRTGGKDTQYF.

V usage is TRBV3-1 and J usage is TRBJ2-1, with TRBD2 matching over 8 bases. This CDR3 region has 15 residues. Unmatched junction bases numbered 8, after V lost 4 bases and J lost 6 bases. CDR1 LGHDT and CDR2 YNNKEL come from the germline V gene (reference sequence). The CDR3 loop is CASSLTRGGFNEQFF. CDR3 sequence (DNA): TGTGCCAGCAGCCTCACCCGCGGGGGGTTCAATGAGCAGTTCTTC.

The chain joins TRBV2 to TRBJ2-3; D possibly uses TRBD1 or TRBD2 (6 bases each). The CDR3 is made up of 12 amino acids. Germline V lookup: CDR1 SNHLY, CDR2 FYNNEI. The V and J ends lost 6 bases and 11 bases respectively, with 15 bases between them. The CDR3 reads CASRVTGRKQYF. CDR3 nucleotides: TGTGCCAGCAGGGTAACAGGGAGGAAGCAGTATTTT.

This CDR3 is CASSPWTVGEQYF. Here the CDR3 DNA reads TGTGCCAGCAGCCCGTGGACTGTTGGGGAGCAGTACTTC. The chain joins TRBV14 to TRBJ2-7, with D perhaps TRBD2 (5 bases). V dropped 4 bases and J dropped 7 bases, with 14 bases sitting between them. From germline, CDR1 is SGHDN and CDR2 FVKESK. CDR3 length: 13 amino acids.

This clonotype occurred a few times. The chain combines TRBV21-1 with TRBJ2-1; the DNA was not used to check the table's D call, TRBD2. TRBV21-1 is annotated as a pseudogene. CDR3 length equals 18 residues. The CDR3 sequence is CASSKPDSDRREADEQFF. The CDR3 bases are TGTGCCAGCAGCAAACCCGACTCGGACCGCCGGGAGGCCGATGAGCAGTTCTTC.

There are a few counts of this clonotype. The chain has TRBV20-1 and TRBJ2-1; 7 positions agree with TRBD1. CDR3 size: 16 residues. CDR1 is DFQATT, CDR2 SNEGSKA, per germline (reference sequence). V lost 2 bases, J lost 6 bases, and 13 bases stayed unmatched. CDR3 sequence reads: CSARSNRQGPGNEQFF. The CDR3, as DNA: TGCAGTGCTAGAAGCAATCGACAGGGCCCGGGCAATGAGCAGTTCTTC.

The gene calls are TRBV5-1 and TRBJ1-1; possibly TRBD1 for D (6 bases). Trimming left V 5 bases short and J 3 bases short, with 11 bases between. There are 13 residues in the CDR3. CDR1 is SGHRS and CDR2 is YFSETQ in the germline V gene. For the CDR3, the DNA is TGCGCCAGCAGTAACAGGGTTGACACTGAAGCTTTCTTT. It yields the protein CASSNRVDTEAFF.

This clonotype was seen repeatedly, ten times or more. The chain recombines TRBV20-1 with TRBJ1-1; D may be TRBD1 (5 bases). Germline V lookup: CDR1 DFQATT, CDR2 SNEGSKA (reference sequence). The CDR3 runs 12 residues. In DNA, the CDR3 is TGCAGCGGGGGGGAAGCCAACACTGAAGCTTTCTTT. Protein product: CSGGEANTEAFF.

The V call is TRBV7-3, the J call TRBJ1-2, with 9 bases matching TRBD1. Germline V gives CDR1 SGHTA, CDR2 FQGTGA. V was clipped by 0 bases and J by 7 bases; unmatched bases: 15. The CDR3 covers 18 residues. In DNA, the CDR3 is TGTGCCAGCAGCTTAACCGGGACAGGGAGCCTTGGTTGGGGTGGCTACACCTTC. It specifies CASSLTGTGSLGWGGYTF.

This sequence joins TRBV11-2 and TRBJ2-2, with D uncertain. CDR3 length equals 15 residues. V was cut by 2 bases and J by 5 bases, with 12 bases left in between. Germline lookup yields CDR1 SGHAT and CDR2 FQNNGV. The CDR3 DNA follows: TGTGCCAGCAGCTTAAGAGCAGCCCAGACCGGGGAGCTGTTTTTT. Translated, it gives CASSLRAAQTGELFF. Full variable domain (rest looked up from reference TRBV11-2 and TRBJ2-2): EAGVAQSPRYKIIEKRQSVAFWCNPISGHATLYWYQQILGQGPKLLIQFQNNGVVDDSQLPKDRFSAERLKGVDSTLKIQPAKLEDSAVYLCASSLRAAQTGELFFGEGSRLTVL.

This clonotype appeared a few times. V gene TRBV14 combines with J gene TRBJ1-6, with D maybe TRBD1 (5 bases). V was shortened by 5 bases and J by 4 bases, with 18 bases between the two germline ends. There are 17 residues in the CDR3. The germline CDR1 and CDR2 sequences are SGHDN and FVKESK. Here the CDR3 reads CASSSRSKGMYNSPLHF. The DNA of the CDR3 is TGTGCCAGCAGCTCAAGATCGAAGGGGATGTATAATTCACCCCTCCACTTT.